The text below deals with one T cell receptor beta chain. Its target is not known. The record originates from a study of CD8 T cells in ankylosing spondylitis. General study results and limits: Matched synovial fluid from ankylosing spondylitis patients was reported to be enriched for disease-linked clones.

MiXCR, applied by TCRdb to the 5' RACE reads, yields one record per CDR3 protein. The data contain roughly 230,000 distinct CDR3 sequences, 15% to 20% of them singletons. There are 14 residues in the CDR3. The germline V gene encodes CDR1 SGHTA and CDR2 FQGTGA. Trimming removed 5 bases from V and 6 bases from J, with 15 bases in between. The material sequenced was blood, either unsorted or a sorted T cell fraction (not recorded which). The rearrangement uses TRBV7-3 and TRBJ2-3; D possibly uses TRBD1 or TRBD2 (5 bases each). The TCR originated in a male donor with ankylosing spondylitis or in good health (not recorded which). This CDR3 is CASSPDREGDTQYF. For the CDR3, the DNA is TGTGCCAGCAGCCCTGACCGAGAGGGGGATACGCAGTATTTT. The whole variable domain, filled in from reference TRBV7-3 and TRBJ2-3, reads GAGVSQTPSNKVTEKGKYVELRCDPISGHTALYWYRQSLGQGPEFLIYFQGTGAADDSGLPNDRFFAVRPEGSVSTLKIQRTERGDSAVYLCASSPDREGDTQYFGPGTRLTVL.